The rows below give T cell receptor beta chains drawn from one sample of a study of tumor-infiltrating lymphocytes in primary liver carcinoma. TCRdb recomputed calls from the multiplex PCR reads with MiXCR, one row per CDR3 protein. The sample records 310,000 or so distinct CDR3 sequences, roughly 60% being singletons. The sequencing input was peripheral blood. The receptors were gathered from a woman aged 30 to 39 with primary liver carcinoma and hepatitis B virus infection. The CDR3 runs from the conserved cysteine through the conserved F or W. D genes are given only for firm matches. A row's size may be missing; if present it is once, few, many or a size class.

cdr3_aa,cdr3_nt,j_call,v_call,clone_size,d_call
CASSLRSGRGLDERYF,TGTGCCAGCAGCTTAAGGTCTGGCAGGGGGTTGGACGAGCGGTACTTC,TRBJ2-7,TRBV11-2,-,TRBD1
CASSKALWASSYDQYF,TGTGCCAGCAGCAAAGCGCTGTGGGCAAGCTCCTACGATCAGTACTTC,TRBJ2-7,TRBV21-1,-,-
CASSLDRARTNEQYF,TGTGCAAGCAGCTTAGATCGTGCCAGGACAAACGAGCAGTACTTC,TRBJ2-7,TRBV11-2,-,-
CASSLGESNGNTIYF,TGCGCCAGCAGCTTAGGCGAGAGTAATGGAAACACCATATATTTT,TRBJ1-3,TRBV11-2,-,-
CASSTNPLAQRNEQFF,TGCGCCAGCAGCACGAATCCTCTAGCGCAGCGCAATGAGCAGTTCTTC,TRBJ2-1,TRBV5-1,-,-
CTISQDVPGETQYF,TGCACCATCAGCCAAGACGTTCCCGGCGAGACCCAGTACTTC,TRBJ2-5,TRBV4-3,-,-
CSVPRVASVPSTDTQYF,TGCAGCGTCCCTCGGGTTGCTAGTGTACCTAGCACAGATACGCAGTATTTT,TRBJ2-3,TRBV29-1,once,-
CASSYGWDPYEQYF,TGTGCCAGCAGTTACGGGTGGGACCCCTACGAGCAGTACTTC,TRBJ2-7,TRBV6-2/TRBV6-3,-,-
CASTTPQGGNQLQHF,TGTGCCAGCACCACCCCCCAGGGGGGCAATCAGCTCCAGCATTTT,TRBJ1-5,TRBV6-6,-,TRBD1
CASSGSGGDNEQFF,TGTGCCAGCAGTGGGTCGGGGGGGGACAATGAGCAGTTCTTC,TRBJ2-1,TRBV6-6,few,TRBD2
CASRTRRSRTDTQYF,TGTGCCAGCAGGACGCGGCGGTCTCGCACAGATACGCAGTATTTT,TRBJ2-3,TRBV28,-,-
CASSLALAGGAEQYF,TGTGCCAGCAGTTTAGCGCTAGCGGGGGGCGCCGAGCAGTACTTC,TRBJ2-7,TRBV12-3/TRBV12-4,many,TRBD2
CASSLGQGRQFF,TGTGCCAGCAGCTTGGGGCAGGGGCGGCAGTTCTTC,TRBJ2-1,TRBV5-4,once,-
CAISDVAGGSPKNIQYF,TGTGCCATCAGTGATGTAGCGGGAGGGTCGCCCAAAAACATTCAGTACTTC,TRBJ2-4,TRBV10-3,-,TRBD2
CASSLTRGAYEQYF,TGCGCCAGCAGCCTAACTCGGGGTGCCTACGAGCAGTACTTC,TRBJ2-7,TRBV5-6,many,-
CASHLISGQGGNTGELFF,TGTGCCTCGCACTTAATCTCCGGACAGGGGGGAAACACCGGGGAGCTGTTTTTT,TRBJ2-2,TRBV6-1,-,TRBD1
CASSQETEAGDTQYF,TGTGCCAGCAGCCAAGAAACTGAGGCAGGGGATACGCAGTATTTT,TRBJ2-3,TRBV4-2,-,-
CASRTTGSGHQPQHF,TGTGCCAGCAGAACTACAGGCTCTGGGCATCAGCCCCAGCATTTT,TRBJ1-5,TRBV28,-,-
CAGRTSEIYNEQFF,TGTGCCGGCAGGACTAGCGAGATCTACAATGAGCAGTTCTTC,TRBJ2-1,TRBV11-2,-,TRBD2
CASSRDGGTPEQYF,TGTGCCAGCAGCCGAGACGGGGGGACTCCCGAGCAGTACTTC,TRBJ2-7,TRBV4-2,few,TRBD2
CASSYSGVRETQYF,TGTGCCAGCAGTTACTCCGGGGTGAGAGAGACCCAGTACTTC,TRBJ2-5,TRBV6-2/TRBV6-3,-,-
CASTPMGKGTGREAFF,TGTGCCAGCACCCCTATGGGGAAAGGGACAGGAAGGGAGGCTTTCTTT,TRBJ1-1,TRBV6-2/TRBV6-3,-,TRBD1
CASSQEGGFVSDTQYF,TGTGCCAGCAGCCAAGAAGGAGGTTTTGTGTCAGATACGCAGTATTTT,TRBJ2-3,TRBV4-2,many,-
CASSQVRGRDDTQYF,TGCGCCAGCAGCCAAGTTCGCGGGAGAGATGATACGCAGTATTTT,TRBJ2-3,TRBV4-3,many,TRBD2
CAWSTRVGTTGYYEQYF,TGTGCCTGGAGTACCAGGGTAGGAACGACAGGTTACTACGAGCAGTACTTC,TRBJ2-7,TRBV30,few,-
CASSTGTSGSNEQFF,TGTGCCAGCAGTACTGGGACTAGCGGGAGCAATGAGCAGTTCTTC,TRBJ2-1,TRBV12-3/TRBV12-4,few,TRBD2
CASSYWESSYNEQFF,TGTGCCAGCAGTTACTGGGAGAGTTCCTACAATGAGCAGTTCTTC,TRBJ2-1,TRBV6-5,few,-
CASSSQGVSYEQYF,TGTGCCAGCAGTTCCCAGGGAGTGTCCTACGAGCAGTACTTC,TRBJ2-7,TRBV28,-,-
CDSSDRGHPSNGYTF,TGTGACAGCAGTGACCGAGGACACCCATCGAATGGCTACACCTTC,TRBJ1-2,TRBV6-1,-,-
CASIIPRGGRRFF,TGTGCCAGCATCATTCCAAGGGGGGGAAGGAGGTTCTTC,TRBJ2-1,TRBV12-3/TRBV12-4,-,-
CASSVSWNEQFF,TGCGCCAGCAGCGTATCGTGGAATGAGCAGTTCTTC,TRBJ2-1,TRBV11-1,-,-
CSVGLAGGPKFF,TGCAGCGTGGGACTAGCGGGAGGGCCCAAGTTCTTC,TRBJ2-1,TRBV29-1,many,TRBD2
CAWTTIQGGKYEQYF,TGTGCCTGGACAACGATACAGGGAGGAAAGTACGAGCAGTACTTC,TRBJ2-7,TRBV30,once,-
CASSQSPGTYNEQFF,TGTGCCAGCAGCCAAAGCCCAGGGACCTACAATGAGCAGTTCTTC,TRBJ2-1,TRBV14,-,-
CASRLDDTQYF,TGTGCCAGCCGTTTAGATGATACGCAGTATTTT,TRBJ2-3,TRBV6-5,few,-
CASSLEQNYGYTF,TGTGCCAGCAGCTTAGAACAGAACTATGGCTACACCTTC,TRBJ1-2,TRBV7-6,few,-
CASSLGAGYEAFF,TGTGCCAGCAGCTTGGGTGCAGGGTATGAAGCTTTCTTT,TRBJ1-1,TRBV5-6,few,-
CASRPQQGGQPQHF,TGTGCCAGCCGACCTCAGCAGGGGGGCCAGCCCCAGCATTTT,TRBJ1-5,TRBV6-5,many,TRBD1
CASNLSNQPQHF,TGTGCCAGCAATCTTAGCAATCAGCCCCAGCATTTT,TRBJ1-5,TRBV6-1,few,-
CASTAGGYGYTF,TGTGCCAGCACGGCAGGAGGTTATGGCTACACCTTC,TRBJ1-2,TRBV5-6,-,-